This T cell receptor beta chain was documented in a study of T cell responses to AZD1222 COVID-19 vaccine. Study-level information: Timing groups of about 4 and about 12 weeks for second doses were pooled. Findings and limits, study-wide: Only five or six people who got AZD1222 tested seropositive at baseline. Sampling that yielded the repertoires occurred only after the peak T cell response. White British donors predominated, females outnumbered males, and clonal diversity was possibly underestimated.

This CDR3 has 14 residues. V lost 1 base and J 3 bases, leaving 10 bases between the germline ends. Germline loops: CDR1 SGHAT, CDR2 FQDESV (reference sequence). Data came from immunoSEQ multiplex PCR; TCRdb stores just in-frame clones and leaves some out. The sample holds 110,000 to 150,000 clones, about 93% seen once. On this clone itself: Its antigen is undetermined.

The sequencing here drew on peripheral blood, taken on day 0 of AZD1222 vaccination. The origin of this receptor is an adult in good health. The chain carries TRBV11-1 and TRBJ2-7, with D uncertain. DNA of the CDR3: TGTGCCAGCAGCTTAGACCGACCCTACTACGAGCAGTACTTC. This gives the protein CASSLDRPYYEQYF. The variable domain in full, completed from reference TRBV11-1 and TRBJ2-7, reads EAEVAQSPRYKITEKSQAVAFWCDPISGHATLYWYRQILGQGPELLVQFQDESVVDDSQLPKDRFSAERLKGVDSTLKIQPAELGDSAMYLCASSLDRPYYEQYFGPGTRLTVT.